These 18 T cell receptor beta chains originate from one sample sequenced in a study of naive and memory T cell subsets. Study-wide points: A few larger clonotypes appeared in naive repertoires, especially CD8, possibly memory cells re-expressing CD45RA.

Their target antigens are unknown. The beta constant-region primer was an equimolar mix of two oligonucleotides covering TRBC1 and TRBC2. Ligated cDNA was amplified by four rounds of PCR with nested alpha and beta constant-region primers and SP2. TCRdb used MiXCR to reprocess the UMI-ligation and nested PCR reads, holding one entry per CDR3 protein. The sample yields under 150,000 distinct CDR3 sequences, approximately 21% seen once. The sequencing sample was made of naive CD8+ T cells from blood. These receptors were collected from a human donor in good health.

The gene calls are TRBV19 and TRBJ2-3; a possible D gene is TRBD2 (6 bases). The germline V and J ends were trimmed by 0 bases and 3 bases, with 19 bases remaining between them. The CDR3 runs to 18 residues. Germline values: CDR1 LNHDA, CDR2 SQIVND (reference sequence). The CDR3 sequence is CASSIEALATFETDTQYF. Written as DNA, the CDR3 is TGTGCCAGTAGTATAGAGGCTCTAGCGACCTTCGAGACAGATACGCAGTATTTT.

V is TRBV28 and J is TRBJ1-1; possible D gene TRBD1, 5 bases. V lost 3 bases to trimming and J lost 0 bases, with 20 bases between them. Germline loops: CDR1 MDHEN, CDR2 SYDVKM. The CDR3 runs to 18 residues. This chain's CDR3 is CASSFDWQGVSMNTEAFF. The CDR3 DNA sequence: TGTGCCAGCAGTTTCGACTGGCAGGGAGTCTCCATGAACACTGAAGCTTTCTTT.

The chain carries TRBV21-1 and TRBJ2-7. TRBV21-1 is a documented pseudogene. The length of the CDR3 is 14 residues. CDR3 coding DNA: TGTGCCAGCACCAAAGGAGGCATCGTGAGCCAGCAGTACTTC. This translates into CASTKGGIVSQQYF.

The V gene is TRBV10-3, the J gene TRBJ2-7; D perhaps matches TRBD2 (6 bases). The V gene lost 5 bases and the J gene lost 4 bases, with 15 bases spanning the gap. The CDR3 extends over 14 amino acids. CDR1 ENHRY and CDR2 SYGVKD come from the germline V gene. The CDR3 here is CAISKTGSTYEQYF. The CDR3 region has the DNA TGTGCCATCAGTAAGACCGGGAGTACTTACGAGCAGTACTTC.

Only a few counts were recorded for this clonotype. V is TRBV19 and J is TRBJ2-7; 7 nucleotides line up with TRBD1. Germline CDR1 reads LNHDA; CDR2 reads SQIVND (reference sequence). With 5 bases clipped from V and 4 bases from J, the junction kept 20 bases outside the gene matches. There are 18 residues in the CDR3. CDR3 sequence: CASSVHSPPTGMGYEQYF. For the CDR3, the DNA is TGTGCCAGTAGTGTCCATTCCCCTCCGACAGGGATGGGTTACGAGCAGTACTTC.

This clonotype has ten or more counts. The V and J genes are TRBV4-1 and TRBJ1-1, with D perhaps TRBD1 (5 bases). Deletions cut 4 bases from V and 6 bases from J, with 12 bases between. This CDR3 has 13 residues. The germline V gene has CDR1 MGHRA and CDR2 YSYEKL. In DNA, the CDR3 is TGCGCCAGCAGCCCTGCGGGAGGGGCTGAAGCTTTCTTT. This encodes CASSPAGGAEAFF.

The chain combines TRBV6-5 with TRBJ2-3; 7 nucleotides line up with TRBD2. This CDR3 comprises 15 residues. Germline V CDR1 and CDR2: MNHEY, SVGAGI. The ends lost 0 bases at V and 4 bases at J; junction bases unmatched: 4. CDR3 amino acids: CASSYSGRRADTQYF. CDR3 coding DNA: TGTGCCAGCAGTTACTCCGGGAGGAGAGCAGATACGCAGTATTTT.

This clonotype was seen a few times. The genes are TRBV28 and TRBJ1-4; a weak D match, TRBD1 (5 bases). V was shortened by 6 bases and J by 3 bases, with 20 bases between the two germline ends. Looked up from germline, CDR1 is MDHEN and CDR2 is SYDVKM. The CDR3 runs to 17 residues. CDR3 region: CASSWAGSGVPNEKLFF. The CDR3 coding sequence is TGTGCCAGCAGCTGGGCAGGTTCGGGGGTTCCTAATGAAAAACTGTTTTTT.

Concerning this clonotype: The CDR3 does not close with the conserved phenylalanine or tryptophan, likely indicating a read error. CDR3 amino acids: CSVVGSNTGELFC. In nucleotides, the CDR3 is TGCAGCGTTGTCGGGTCGAACACCGGGGAGCTGTTTTGT. The rearrangement uses TRBV29-1 and TRBJ2-2; no clear D. CDR3 length equals 13 residues. Trimming pared 4 bases from V and 0 bases from J, leaving 6 bases between. The germline gives CDR1 SQVTM, CDR2 ANQGSEA.

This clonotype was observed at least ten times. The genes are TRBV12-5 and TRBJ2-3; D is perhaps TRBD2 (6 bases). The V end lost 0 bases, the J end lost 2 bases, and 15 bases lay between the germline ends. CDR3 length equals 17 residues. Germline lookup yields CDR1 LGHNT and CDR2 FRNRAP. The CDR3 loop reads CASGLVRDGGTTDTQYF. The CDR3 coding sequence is TGTGCTAGTGGTTTGGTACGGGACGGCGGGACCACAGATACGCAGTATTTT.

The CDR3 DNA reads as TGTGCCAGCGGGGGAATATCCGGGACTAGCGGGAGAAAAGAGCAGTTCTTC. Translated: CASGGISGTSGRKEQFF. The chain joins TRBV12-3 or TRBV12-4 to TRBJ2-1; 14 bases are a match to TRBD2. The CDR3 has 17 residues. Losses at the gene ends were 8 bases for V and 10 bases for J; bases not matched to a gene: 16.

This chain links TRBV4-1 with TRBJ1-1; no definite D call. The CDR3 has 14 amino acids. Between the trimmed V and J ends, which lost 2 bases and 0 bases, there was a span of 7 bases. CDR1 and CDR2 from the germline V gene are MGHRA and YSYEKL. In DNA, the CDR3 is TGCGCCAGCAGCCAAAGACGAATGAACACTGAAGCTTTCTTT. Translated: CASSQRRMNTEAFF.

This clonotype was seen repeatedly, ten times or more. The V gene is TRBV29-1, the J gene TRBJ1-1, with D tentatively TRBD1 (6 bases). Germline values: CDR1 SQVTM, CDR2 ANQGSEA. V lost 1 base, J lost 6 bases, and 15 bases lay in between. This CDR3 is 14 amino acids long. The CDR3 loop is CSVEAGAVWAEAFF. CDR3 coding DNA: TGCAGCGTTGAAGCGGGGGCAGTATGGGCTGAAGCTTTCTTT.

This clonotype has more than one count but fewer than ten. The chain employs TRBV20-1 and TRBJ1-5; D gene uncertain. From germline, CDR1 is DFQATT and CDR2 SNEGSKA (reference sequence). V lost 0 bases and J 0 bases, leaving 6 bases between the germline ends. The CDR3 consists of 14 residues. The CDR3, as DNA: TGCAGTGCTAGAGAACTTTATAGCAATCAGCCCCAGCATTTT. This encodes CSARELYSNQPQHF.

The CDR3 coding sequence is TGCAGCGTTGAGGCCCCCGGAGGACAGGGGCCCGGCGAGCAGTACTTC. This encodes CSVEAPGGQGPGEQYF. The chain uses TRBV29-1 and TRBJ2-7; 9 bases match TRBD1. V trimming: 3 bases; J trimming: 6 bases; junction bases outside the gene matches: 15. Germline values: CDR1 SQVTM, CDR2 ANQGSEA. The length of the CDR3 is 16 residues.

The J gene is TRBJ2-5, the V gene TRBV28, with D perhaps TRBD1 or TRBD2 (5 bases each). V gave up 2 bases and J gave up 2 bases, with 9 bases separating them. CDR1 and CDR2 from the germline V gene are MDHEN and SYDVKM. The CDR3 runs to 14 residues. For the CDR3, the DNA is TGTGCCAGCAGTTTAAGGGACGGACAAGAGACCCAGTACTTC. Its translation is CASSLRDGQETQYF.

The DNA for the CDR3 is TGTGCCAGCAGTTCAGGGGGGGCCGGTTGGACTGAAGCTTTCTTT. Its translation: CASSSGGAGWTEAFF. V is TRBV27 and J is TRBJ1-1, with TRBD1 identical over 7 bases. Germline lookup yields CDR1 MNHEY and CDR2 SMNVEV (reference sequence). The CDR3 sequence is 15 residues long. V gave up 4 bases and J gave up 5 bases; unmatched junction bases: 10.

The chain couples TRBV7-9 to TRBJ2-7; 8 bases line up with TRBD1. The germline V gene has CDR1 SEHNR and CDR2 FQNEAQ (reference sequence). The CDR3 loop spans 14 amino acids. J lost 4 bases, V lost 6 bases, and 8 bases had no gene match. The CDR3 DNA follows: TGTGCCAGCAGTTCCACAGGGGGGATATACGAGCAGTACTTC. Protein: CASSSTGGIYEQYF.